This T cell receptor (beta chain) was captured in a study of identifying expanded T cells in peripheral blood. Study-wide results and caveats: Approximately two-week clone count variance significantly increased as total template count grew.

On this clone: Its target is unknown.

Collection occurred without any documented infections or immune events in donors. CDR1 and CDR2 from the germline V gene are MGHDK and SYGVNS. Trimming at V came to 2 bases and at J to 5 bases, leaving 3 bases not matched to a gene. The CDR3 runs to 14 residues. Produced via immunoSEQ multiplex PCR; TCRdb's table is partial and in-frame only. The data contain approximately 92,000 clones, roughly 81% of them seen just once; the ten biggest clones take up around 4.3%. Sequencing used blood. The chain recombines TRBV25-1 with TRBJ2-4, with TRBD2 matching over 7 bases. The receptor was isolated from a person aged 18 to 70 in good health. CDR3 sequence: CASSEVGGENIQYF. CDR3 DNA sequence: TGTGCCAGCAGTGAAGTGGGGGGGGAAAACATTCAGTACTTC.